The clone carrying this T cell receptor beta chain occurred once. As originally analysed: How many nucleated cells were present was estimated from reference gene primer amplification. Libraries were prepared by immunoSEQ multiplex PCR; TCRdb keeps only in-frame clonotypes and omits some of them. The V and J calls and clone size are taken from that table; D and trimming were inferred from the DNA. The sample shows about 190,000 clones, 70% to 85% of them seen only once. CDR3 size: 14 residues. CDR1 SGHRS and CDR2 YFSETQ come from the germline V gene. Trimming left V 5 bases short and J 0 bases short, with 11 bases between. This study enrolled people aged 18 to 89 from around 26 US geographic areas. The data are from a study of blood T cell repertoires in COVID-19. Overall study: COVID-19 samples collected from the United States, Italy and Spain covered acute and convalescent phases.

V usage is TRBV5-1 and J usage is TRBJ1-2; D is ambiguous. This clonotype was obtained from a woman aged 30 to 39 who had recovered from COVID-19. The sequencing input was PBMCs or T cells enriched from blood (not recorded which). The CDR3 is CASRPDGANYGYTF. CDR3 coding DNA: TGCGCCAGCAGACCCGACGGAGCTAACTATGGCTACACCTTC. Supplemented by reference TRBV5-1 and TRBJ1-2, the full variable domain reads KAGVTQTPRYLIKTRGQQVTLSCSPISGHRSVSWYQQTPGQGLQFLFEYFSETQRNKGNFPGRFSGRQFSNSRSEMNVSTLELGDSALYLCASRPDGANYGYTFGSGTRLTVV.